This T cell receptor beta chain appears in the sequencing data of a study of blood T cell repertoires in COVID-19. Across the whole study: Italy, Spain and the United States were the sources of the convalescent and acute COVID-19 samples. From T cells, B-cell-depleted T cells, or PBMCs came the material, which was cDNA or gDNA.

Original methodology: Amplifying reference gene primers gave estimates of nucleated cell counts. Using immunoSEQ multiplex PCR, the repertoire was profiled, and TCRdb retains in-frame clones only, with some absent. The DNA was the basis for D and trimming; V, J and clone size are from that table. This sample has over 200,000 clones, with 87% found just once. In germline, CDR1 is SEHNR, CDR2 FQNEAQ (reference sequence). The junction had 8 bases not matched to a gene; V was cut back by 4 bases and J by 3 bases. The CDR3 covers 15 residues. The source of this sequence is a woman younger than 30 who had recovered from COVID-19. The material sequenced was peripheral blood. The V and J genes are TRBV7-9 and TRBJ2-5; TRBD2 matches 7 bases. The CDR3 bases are TGTGCCAGCAGCTCGATTGCTCTAGCGGAAGAGACCCAGTACTTC. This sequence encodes CASSSIALAEETQYF. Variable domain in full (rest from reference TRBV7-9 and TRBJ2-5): DTGVSQNPRHKITKRGQNVTFRCDPISEHNRLYWYRQTLGQGPEFLTYFQNEAQLEKSRLLSDRFSAERPKGSFSTLEIQRTEQGDSAMYLCASSSIALAEETQYFGPGTRLLVL.